This section outlines one TCR beta chain sequence together with its context. With random hexamers, reverse transcription was performed on roughly 0.5 to 1 ug of RNA. The TCR beta CDR3 was amplified by immunoSEQ multiplex PCR across 54 Vbeta, 13 Jbeta. TCRdb called the immunoSEQ multiplex PCR reads again in MiXCR, with one record for every CDR3 protein. The sample lists about 160,000 distinct CDR3 sequences; about 91% were seen once. This sample is drawn from a study of CD8 T cells in Susac syndrome. CDR1 and CDR2 (germline): LGHDT, YNNKEL (reference sequence). The V segment lost 6 bases and the J segment 7 bases; nucleotides outside the gene matches: 8. The CDR3 runs to 14 residues. Sequencing of TCR beta covered CD8+ and CD4+ T cells obtained from blood. The control group consisted of healthy donors matched for age and sex. Isolation of CD8+ and CD4+ T cells was performed negatively, whereas enrichment of TEMRA cells was done by FACS.

Sequencing was done on a sample of CD4+ T cells from PBMCs. The V gene is TRBV3-1, the J gene TRBJ2-7; 11 bases match TRBD2. This clonotype originated in a human donor in good health. The CDR3 DNA sequence: TGTGCCAGCAGGAGGGGACTAGCGGCGAGGGAGCAGTACTTC. As protein: CASRRGLAAREQYF.